The 21 T cell receptor beta chains listed next were all sequenced from one sample in a study of T-cell reconstitution after alpha-beta-depleted transplantation in children. TCRbeta library construction was performed incorporating unique molecular identifiers. TCRdb analysed the PCR reads with MiXCR anew, one entry per CDR3 protein. This table holds roughly 500,000 distinct CDR3 sequences, approximately 29% found once. Sequenced material: PBMCs from the stem cell graft donor, taken from the stem cell graft. The receptors here all came from a human donor who donated a stem cell graft to a child with aplastic anemia.

The table lists this clonotype with a few counts. The chain joins TRBV4-3 to TRBJ1-5; 7 bases fit TRBD1. The CDR3 loop spans 16 amino acids. Germline CDR1 is LGHNA and CDR2 is YSLEER. With V trimmed by 1 base and J by 4 bases, 7 bases remained unmatched. DNA for the CDR3: TGCGCCAGCAGCCAAGTTCGGGACAGCTTAAATCAGCCCCAGCATTTT. This sequence encodes CASSQVRDSLNQPQHF.

The gene calls are TRBV9 and TRBJ2-5; 11 bases are shared with TRBD1. J was trimmed by 1 base and V by 0 bases; bases with no gene match: 2. The CDR3 runs to 16 residues. Germline V gene sequence: CDR1 SGDLS, CDR2 YYNGEE. The CDR3 loop is CASSVGTGGGQETQYF. CDR3 sequence (DNA): TGTGCCAGCAGCGTAGGGACAGGGGGCGGCCAAGAGACCCAGTACTTC. Supplemented by reference TRBV9 and TRBJ2-5, the full variable domain reads DSGVTQTPKHLITATGQRVTLRCSPRSGDLSVYWYQQSLDQGLQFLIQYYNGEERAKGNILERFSAQQFPDLHSELNLSSLELGDSALYFCASSVGTGGGQETQYFGPGTRLLVL.

J is TRBJ1-1 and V is TRBV18; maybe TRBD1 (5 bases). Germline-derived CDR1 and CDR2 are KGHSH and LQKENI. The V end was cut by 1 base, the J end by 13 bases, with 16 bases between. This CDR3 contains 13 residues. The CDR3 loop is CASSPQYRLQVFF. The DNA of the CDR3 is TGTGCCAGCTCACCACAGTACAGGCTACAGGTTTTCTTT.

This chain joins TRBV14 and TRBJ2-2; the D is unclear. Germline V gives CDR1 SGHDN, CDR2 FVKESK. The V end was cut by 4 bases, the J end by 6 bases, with 9 bases between. This CDR3 has 13 amino acids. The DNA for the CDR3 is TGTGCCAGCAGCCTCCGTTTTCCCGGGGAGCTGTTTTTT. This gives the protein CASSLRFPGELFF.

This clonotype has a handful of counts. V is TRBV3-1 and J is TRBJ2-1; D tentatively fits TRBD1 or TRBD2 (6 bases each). The CDR3 is 14 residues long. The V end was cut by 11 bases, the J end by 7 bases, with 21 bases between. Germline-derived CDR1 and CDR2 are LGHDT and YNNKEL (reference sequence). For the CDR3, the DNA is TGTGCCTCCCTGGGGGCAGTAGGGGGGAATGAGCAGTTCTTC. It translates to CASLGAVGGNEQFF.

This clonotype appeared a few times. This chain connects TRBV6-4 to TRBJ2-1; 9 bases line up with TRBD2. V shed 3 bases, J shed 3 bases, and the junction held 3 bases outside the gene matches. The germline CDR1 and CDR2 sequences are MRHNA and SNTAGT. This CDR3 is built from 15 residues. The CDR3 protein is CASSEGAGGYNEQFF. DNA for the CDR3: TGTGCCAGCAGTGAGGGAGCGGGAGGCTACAATGAGCAGTTCTTC.

J is TRBJ1-2 and V is TRBV5-1; 9 bases align to TRBD1. CDR1 SGHRS and CDR2 YFSETQ come from the germline V gene. With V trimmed by 1 base and J by 6 bases, 7 bases remained unmatched. The CDR3 loop spans 15 amino acids. This chain's CDR3 is CASSLQGTGPNGYTF. DNA for the CDR3: TGCGCCAGCAGCTTGCAAGGGACAGGGCCCAATGGCTACACCTTC. Filled out from reference TRBV5-1 and TRBJ1-2, the complete variable domain reads KAGVTQTPRYLIKTRGQQVTLSCSPISGHRSVSWYQQTPGQGLQFLFEYFSETQRNKGNFPGRFSGRQFSNSRSEMNVSTLELGDSALYLCASSLQGTGPNGYTFGSGTRLTVV.

This clonotype appeared once. The chain carries TRBV19 and TRBJ1-5; a weak D match, TRBD1 (5 bases). This CDR3 has 13 amino acids. The V gene's germline CDR1 is LNHDA and CDR2 SQIVND (reference sequence). The V gene lost 4 bases and the J gene lost 9 bases, with 13 bases spanning the gap. This CDR3 is CASSNQGFGPQHF. For the CDR3, the DNA is TGTGCCAGTAGTAACCAGGGATTTGGGCCCCAGCATTTT. The full variable domain, rest sourced from reference TRBV19 and TRBJ1-5, is DGGITQSPKYLFRKEGQNVTLSCEQNLNHDAMYWYRQDPGQGLRLIYYSQIVNDFQKGDIAEGYSVSREKKESFPLTVTSAQKNPTAFYLCASSNQGFGPQHFGDGTRLSIL.

The genes are TRBV20-1 and TRBJ2-3; the D call may be TRBD1 or TRBD2 (6 bases each). The germline V gene encodes CDR1 DFQATT and CDR2 SNEGSKA (reference sequence). Trimming took 3 bases from V and 5 from J, leaving 12 bases between them. This CDR3 contains 13 residues. The CDR3: CSARSRGGDTQYF. CDR3 nucleotide sequence: TGCAGTGCTAGGAGCAGGGGAGGAGATACGCAGTATTTT.

The sample holds a few counts of this clonotype. At one boundary the junction diverges from the germline segment, which might be a read error. The rearrangement links TRBV12-3 or TRBV12-4 to TRBJ2-3; possibly TRBD2 for D (6 bases). The CDR3 consists of 11 residues. For the CDR3, the DNA is TGTGCCAGCACCTTATGGGGACTCCCTGATTTT. Protein product: CASTLWGLPDF.

This clonotype turned up a few times. The chain couples TRBV7-2 to TRBJ2-5, with D hard to call. Germline V gene data show CDR1 as SGHTA and CDR2 as FQGNSA. The V gene lost 4 bases and the J gene lost 0 bases, with 18 bases spanning the gap. The CDR3 consists of 17 residues. The CDR3 nucleotides are TGTGCCAGCAGCTCTAGACGCCGCGGTATAAACCAAGAGACCCAGTACTTC. Amino acid sequence: CASSSRRRGINQETQYF.

In nucleotides, the CDR3 is TGCAGTGCTAGAGATCGACGGGGAAATCAGCCCCAGCATTTT. Protein sequence: CSARDRRGNQPQHF. V and J are TRBV20-1 and TRBJ1-5; the D is unclear. The CDR3 is made up of 14 amino acids. The ends were cut back, 0 bases at V and 4 bases at J, with 10 bases in the middle. CDR1 and CDR2 (germline): DFQATT, SNEGSKA (reference sequence).

V and J are TRBV6-2 or TRBV6-3 and TRBJ2-7, with TRBD2 identical over 8 bases. The CDR3 length is 14 residues. The germline gives CDR1 MNHEY, CDR2 SVGEGT. V lost 4 bases and J lost 8; bases outside the gene matches: 10. The chain's CDR3 is CASSSASGRFKQYF. DNA for the CDR3: TGTGCCAGCAGTTCGGCTAGCGGGCGTTTCAAGCAGTACTTC.

The chain couples TRBV7-2 to TRBJ2-7; D call uncertain. Germline V gene sequence: CDR1 SGHTA, CDR2 FQGNSA. This CDR3 is 11 amino acids long. V was pared by 5 bases and J by 2 bases, with 4 bases between. CDR3 sequence reads: CASSVTYEQYF. The CDR3 nucleotides are TGTGCCAGCAGCGTAACCTACGAGCAGTACTTC.

The CDR3, as DNA: TGTGCCAGCTCACCACCGTCGGGAGGGAGGAATGAGCAGTTCTTC. It is translated as CASSPPSGGRNEQFF. This chain joins TRBV18 and TRBJ2-1, with TRBD2 matching over 8 bases. CDR3 length: 15 residues. CDR1 and CDR2 from the germline V gene are KGHSH and LQKENI. The ends lost 0 bases at V and 7 bases at J; junction bases unmatched: 5.

The gene calls are TRBV20-1 and TRBJ1-1; D is undetermined. Germline lookup yields CDR1 DFQATT and CDR2 SNEGSKA (reference sequence). The CDR3 length is 14 residues. V was pared by 7 bases and J by 6 bases, with 21 bases between. CDR3 in amino acids: CSVITGHSGPEAFF. CDR3 nucleotide sequence: TGCAGTGTTATAACGGGCCACAGTGGTCCTGAAGCTTTCTTT.

This clonotype has a handful of counts. CDR3 DNA sequence: TGTGCCAGCAGTTTGGCGGGACGCGGCACAGATACGCAGTATTTT. This codes for CASSLAGRGTDTQYF. The chain recombines TRBV28 with TRBJ2-3; D perhaps matches TRBD2 (6 bases). The germline V gene encodes CDR1 MDHEN and CDR2 SYDVKM. V was pared by 3 bases and J by 1 base, with 11 bases between. This CDR3 has 15 amino acids.

The CDR3 region is CSARDPAGGGTSGNEQFF. Here the CDR3 DNA reads TGCAGTGCTAGAGATCCGGCGGGGGGTGGGACTAGCGGGAATGAGCAGTTCTTC. The J gene is TRBJ2-1, the V gene TRBV20-1, with 12 bases that match TRBD2. The V and J ends lost 0 bases and 7 bases, in that order; junction bases with no gene match: 13. CDR3 size: 18 residues. Germline CDR1 DFQATT, CDR2 SNEGSKA (reference sequence).

This rearrangement joins TRBV30 to TRBJ1-6, with TRBD1 identical over 8 bases. Germline V CDR1 and CDR2: GTSNPN, SVGIG (reference sequence). V shed 1 base and J 5 bases; nucleotides not matched to a gene: 7. The CDR3 totals 16 residues. The CDR3 DNA sequence: TGTGCCTGGAGTGCGGACAGGGCAAGGAATAATTCACCCCTCCACTTT. Its protein product is CAWSADRARNNSPLHF.

This clonotype was detected many times. The rearrangement uses TRBV6-2 or TRBV6-3 and TRBJ2-3; 7 nucleotides line up with TRBD2. Germline CDR1 is MNHEY and CDR2 is SVGEGT. V was clipped by 7 bases and J by 5 bases; unmatched bases: 12. This CDR3 has 15 residues. CDR3 protein: CASKRASGPQDTQYF. DNA for the CDR3: TGTGCCAGCAAGCGGGCTAGCGGACCCCAAGATACGCAGTATTTT.

V gene TRBV30 combines with J gene TRBJ2-2; 8 bases agree with TRBD1. Germline lookup yields CDR1 GTSNPN and CDR2 SVGIG (reference sequence). This CDR3 region has 15 residues. Unmatched junction bases numbered 3, after V lost 0 bases and J lost 3 bases. The CDR3 nucleotides are TGTGCCTGGAGTGTAAACAGGGGGTACACCGGGGAGCTGTTTTTT. Its translation: CAWSVNRGYTGELFF.